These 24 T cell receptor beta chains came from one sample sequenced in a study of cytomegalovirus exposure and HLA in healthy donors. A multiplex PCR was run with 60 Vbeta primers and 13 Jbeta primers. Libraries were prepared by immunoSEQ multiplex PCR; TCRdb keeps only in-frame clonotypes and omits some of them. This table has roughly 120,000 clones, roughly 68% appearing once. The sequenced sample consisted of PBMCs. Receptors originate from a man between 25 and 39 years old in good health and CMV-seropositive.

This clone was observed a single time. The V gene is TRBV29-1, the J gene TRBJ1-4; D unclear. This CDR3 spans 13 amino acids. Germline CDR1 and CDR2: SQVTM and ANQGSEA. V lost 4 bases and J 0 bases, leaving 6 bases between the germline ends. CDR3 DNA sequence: TGCAGCGTTGGACGGGCAACTAATGAAAAACTGTTTTTT. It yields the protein CSVGRATNEKLFF.

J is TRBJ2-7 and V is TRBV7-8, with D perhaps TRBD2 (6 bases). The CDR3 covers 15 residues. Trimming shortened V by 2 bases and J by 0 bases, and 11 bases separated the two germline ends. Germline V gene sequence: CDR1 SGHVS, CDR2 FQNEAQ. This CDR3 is CASSLQVGGSYEQYF. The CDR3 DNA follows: TGTGCCAGCAGCTTACAGGTCGGGGGCTCCTACGAGCAGTACTTC. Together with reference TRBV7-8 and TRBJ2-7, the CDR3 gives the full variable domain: GAGVSQSPRYKVAKRGQDVALRCDPISGHVSLFWYQQALGQGPEFLTYFQNEAQLDKSGLPSDRFFAERPEGSVSTLKIQRTQQEDSAVYLCASSLQVGGSYEQYFGPGTRLTVT.

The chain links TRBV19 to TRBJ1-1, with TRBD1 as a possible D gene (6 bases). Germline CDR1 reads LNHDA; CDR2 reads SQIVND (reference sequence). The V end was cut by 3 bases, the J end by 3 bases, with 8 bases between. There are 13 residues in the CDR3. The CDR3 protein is CASSITGYTEAFF. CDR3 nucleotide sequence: TGTGCCAGTAGTATTACAGGGTACACTGAAGCTTTCTTT. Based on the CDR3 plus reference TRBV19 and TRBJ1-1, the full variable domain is DGGITQSPKYLFRKEGQNVTLSCEQNLNHDAMYWYRQDPGQGLRLIYYSQIVNDFQKGDIAEGYSVSREKKESFPLTVTSAQKNPTAFYLCASSITGYTEAFFGQGTRLTVV.

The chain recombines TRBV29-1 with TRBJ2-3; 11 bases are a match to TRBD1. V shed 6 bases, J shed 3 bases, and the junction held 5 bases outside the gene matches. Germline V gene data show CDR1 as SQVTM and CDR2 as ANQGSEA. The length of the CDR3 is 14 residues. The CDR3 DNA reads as TGCAGCGTACTCCGGGACAGGGGGACAGATACGCAGTATTTT. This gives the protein CSVLRDRGTDTQYF.

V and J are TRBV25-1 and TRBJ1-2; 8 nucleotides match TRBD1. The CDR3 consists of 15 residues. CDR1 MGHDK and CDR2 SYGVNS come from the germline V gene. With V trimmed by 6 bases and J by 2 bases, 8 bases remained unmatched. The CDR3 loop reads CASSELGQGNYGYTF. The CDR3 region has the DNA TGTGCCAGCAGCGAACTTGGACAGGGAAACTATGGCTACACCTTC.

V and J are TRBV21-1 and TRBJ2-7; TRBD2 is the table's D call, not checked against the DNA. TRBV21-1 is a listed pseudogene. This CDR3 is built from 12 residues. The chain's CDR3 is CASSGRLAGGPV. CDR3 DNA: TGTGCCAGCAGCGGTCGACTAGCGGGAGGGCCTGTC.

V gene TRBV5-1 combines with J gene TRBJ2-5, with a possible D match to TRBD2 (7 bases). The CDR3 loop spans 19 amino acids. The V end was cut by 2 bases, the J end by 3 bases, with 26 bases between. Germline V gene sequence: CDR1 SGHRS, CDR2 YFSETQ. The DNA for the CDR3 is TGCGCCAGCAGCTTATTCCCCTTCGGAGGGGGGGGAACAAAAGAGACCCAGTACTTC. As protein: CASSLFPFGGGGTKETQYF.

This CDR3 is CSVEVGQTYNEQFF. The CDR3 DNA sequence: TGCAGCGTTGAAGTTGGGCAGACCTACAATGAGCAGTTCTTC. The chain is built from TRBV29-1 and TRBJ2-1; D unresolved. CDR3 length equals 14 residues. The germline V gene encodes CDR1 SQVTM and CDR2 ANQGSEA. The V end was cut by 1 base, the J end by 2 bases, with 9 bases between.

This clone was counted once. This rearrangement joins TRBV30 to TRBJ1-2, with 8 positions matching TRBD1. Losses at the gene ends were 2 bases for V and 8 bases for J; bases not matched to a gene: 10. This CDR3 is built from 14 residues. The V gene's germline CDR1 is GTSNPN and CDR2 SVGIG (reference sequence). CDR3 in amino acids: CAWSSDRVTKGYTF. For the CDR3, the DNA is TGTGCCTGGAGTTCGGACAGGGTTACGAAGGGCTACACCTTC.

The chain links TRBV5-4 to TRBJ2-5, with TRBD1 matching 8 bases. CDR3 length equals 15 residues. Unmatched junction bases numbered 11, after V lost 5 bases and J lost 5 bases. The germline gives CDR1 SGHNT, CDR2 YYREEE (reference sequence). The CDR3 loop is CASSPGQGGWETQYF. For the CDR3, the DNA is TGTGCCAGCAGTCCCGGACAGGGTGGATGGGAGACCCAGTACTTC.

The CDR3 reads CASRRGPGSPLHF. In DNA, the CDR3 is TGTGCCAGTAGGCGGGGGCCGGGATCACCCCTCCACTTT. The chain employs TRBV19 and TRBJ1-6, with D perhaps TRBD1 (6 bases). The CDR3 is 13 amino acids. Between the trimmed V and J ends, which lost 6 bases and 10 bases, there was a span of 13 bases. The germline gives CDR1 LNHDA, CDR2 SQIVND (reference sequence).

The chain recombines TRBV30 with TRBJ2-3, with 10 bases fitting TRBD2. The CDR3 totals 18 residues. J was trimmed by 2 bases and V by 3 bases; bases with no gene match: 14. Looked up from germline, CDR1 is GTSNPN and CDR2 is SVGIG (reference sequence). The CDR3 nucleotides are TGTGCCTGGAGCCCCAAGGGTCGACTAGCGGGCCACACAGATACGCAGTATTTT. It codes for CAWSPKGRLAGHTDTQYF.

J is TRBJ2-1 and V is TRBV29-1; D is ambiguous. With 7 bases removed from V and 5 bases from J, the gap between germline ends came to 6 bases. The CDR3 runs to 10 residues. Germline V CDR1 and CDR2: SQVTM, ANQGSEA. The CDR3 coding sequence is TGCAGCGCCTTTCACAATGAGCAGTTCTTC. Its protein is CSAFHNEQFF.

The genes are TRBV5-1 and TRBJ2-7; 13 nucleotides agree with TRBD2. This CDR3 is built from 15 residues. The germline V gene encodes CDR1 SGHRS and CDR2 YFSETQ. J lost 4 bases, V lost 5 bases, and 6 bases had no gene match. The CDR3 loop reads CASSRTSGGLYEQYF. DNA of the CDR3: TGCGCCAGCAGTCGGACTAGCGGGGGATTGTACGAGCAGTACTTC.

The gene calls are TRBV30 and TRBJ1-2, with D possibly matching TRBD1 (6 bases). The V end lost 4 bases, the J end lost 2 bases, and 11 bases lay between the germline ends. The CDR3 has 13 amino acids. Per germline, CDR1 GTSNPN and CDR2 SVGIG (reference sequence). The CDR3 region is CAWTVGANYGYTF. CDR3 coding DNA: TGTGCCTGGACCGTGGGGGCCAACTATGGCTACACCTTC.

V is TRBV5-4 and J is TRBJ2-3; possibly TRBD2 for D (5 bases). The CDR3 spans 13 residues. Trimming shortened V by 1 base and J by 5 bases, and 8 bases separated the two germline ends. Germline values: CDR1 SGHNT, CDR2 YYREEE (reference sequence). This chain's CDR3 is CASSLPSRDTQYF. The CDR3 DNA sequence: TGTGCCAGCAGCTTGCCTAGCCGAGATACGCAGTATTTT.

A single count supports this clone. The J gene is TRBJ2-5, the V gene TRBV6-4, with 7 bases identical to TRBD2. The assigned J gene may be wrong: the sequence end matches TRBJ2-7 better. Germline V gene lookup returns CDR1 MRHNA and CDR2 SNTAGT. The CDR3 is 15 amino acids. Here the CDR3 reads CASIRGGGPSYEQYF. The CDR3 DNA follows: TGTGCCAGCATTAGAGGCGGGGGACCTTCCTACGAGCAGTACTTC.

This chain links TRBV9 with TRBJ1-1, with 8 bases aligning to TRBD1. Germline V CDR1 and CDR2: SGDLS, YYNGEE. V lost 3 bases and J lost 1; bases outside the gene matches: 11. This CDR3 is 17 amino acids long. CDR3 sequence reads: CASSAEQRTGPNTEAFF. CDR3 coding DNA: TGTGCCAGCAGCGCTGAACAGAGGACAGGGCCGAACACTGAAGCTTTCTTT.

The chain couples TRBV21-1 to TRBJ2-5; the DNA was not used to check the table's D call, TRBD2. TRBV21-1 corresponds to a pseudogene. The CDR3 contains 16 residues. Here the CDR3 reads CASSKRLARGKETQYF. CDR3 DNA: TGTGCCAGCAGCAAACGACTAGCGAGAGGAAAAGAGACCCAGTACTTC.

CDR3 region: CASSLVLANNEQFF. For the CDR3, the DNA is TGTGCCAGCAGCTTGGTTCTAGCCAACAATGAGCAGTTCTTC. V gene TRBV5-4 combines with J gene TRBJ2-1; D perhaps matches TRBD2 (5 bases). Germline lookup yields CDR1 SGHNT and CDR2 YYREEE (reference sequence). The CDR3 loop spans 14 amino acids. V dropped 0 bases and J dropped 5 bases, with 9 bases sitting between them.

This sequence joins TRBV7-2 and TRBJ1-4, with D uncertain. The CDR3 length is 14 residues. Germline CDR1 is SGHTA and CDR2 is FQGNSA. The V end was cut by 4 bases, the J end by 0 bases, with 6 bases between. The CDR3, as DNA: TGTGCCAGCAGCTCTAAAACAACTAATGAAAAACTGTTTTTT. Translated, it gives CASSSKTTNEKLFF.

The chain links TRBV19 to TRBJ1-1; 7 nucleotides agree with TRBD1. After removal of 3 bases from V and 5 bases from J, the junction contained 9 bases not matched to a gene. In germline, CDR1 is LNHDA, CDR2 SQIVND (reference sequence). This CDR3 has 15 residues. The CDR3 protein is CASSMVSGGSTEAFF. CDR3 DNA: TGTGCCAGTAGTATGGTATCAGGGGGTAGTACTGAAGCTTTCTTT.

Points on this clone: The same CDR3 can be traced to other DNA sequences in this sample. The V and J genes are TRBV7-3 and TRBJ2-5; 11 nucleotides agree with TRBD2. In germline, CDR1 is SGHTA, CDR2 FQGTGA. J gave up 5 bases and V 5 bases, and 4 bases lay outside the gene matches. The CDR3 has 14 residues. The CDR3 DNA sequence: TGTGCCAGCAGCATTGGGACTAGCGGCGAGACCCAGTACTTC. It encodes CASSIGTSGETQYF.

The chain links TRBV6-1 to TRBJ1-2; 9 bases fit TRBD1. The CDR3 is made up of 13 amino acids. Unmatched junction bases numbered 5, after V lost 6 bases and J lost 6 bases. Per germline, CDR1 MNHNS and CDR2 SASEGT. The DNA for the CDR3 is TGTGCCAGCAGCCCGGACAGGGGCAATGGCTACACCTTC. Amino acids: CASSPDRGNGYTF.